Each of the 21 T cell receptor beta chains below was sequenced from the same sample in a study of T-cell reconstitution after alpha-beta-depleted transplantation in children. Library preparation (for TCRbeta) was performed with unique molecular identifiers. One entry per CDR3 protein, called by TCRdb with MiXCR from the PCR reads. The data show about 300,000 distinct CDR3 sequences, roughly 8.2% seen once. Their antigen targets remain unknown. Points from the study as a whole: The main origin of T-cell counts and diversity one year after transplant was newly produced T cells.

Sequenced here: peripheral blood, sampled 360 days after TCRalphabeta/CD19-depleted stem cell transplant. The receptors here all came from a female patient between 2 and 15 years old who had a stem cell transplant for Fanconi anemia, so the T cells may come from the graft donor.

This clonotype was seen many times. The chain recombines TRBV7-6 with TRBJ2-1; tentative D call: TRBD2 (7 bases). In germline, CDR1 is SGHVS, CDR2 FNYEAQ. This CDR3 contains 15 residues. The V gene lost 10 bases and the J gene lost 6 bases, with 22 bases spanning the gap. The CDR3 region has the DNA TGTGCCACCACACACGGGGGGCCGACCATCAATGAGCAGTTCTTC. This codes for CATTHGGPTINEQFF. Looking up the rest from reference TRBV7-6 and TRBJ2-1 gives the full variable domain: GAGVSQSPRYKVTKRGQDVALRCDPISGHVSLYWYRQALGQGPEFLTYFNYEAQQDKSGLPNDRFSAERPEGSISTLTIQRTEQRDSAMYRCATTHGGPTINEQFFGPGTRLTVL.

This clonotype appeared many times. The V call is TRBV3-1, the J call TRBJ2-3; possible D gene TRBD1, 5 bases. This CDR3 is built from 15 residues. The V and J ends lost 1 base and 0 bases respectively, with 8 bases between them. Germline V gives CDR1 LGHDT, CDR2 YNNKEL (reference sequence). Written as DNA, the CDR3 is TGTGCCAGCAGCCAAGGGGCAGGGAGCACAGATACGCAGTATTTT. It encodes CASSQGAGSTDTQYF.

This clonotype was recorded many times. The chain combines TRBV6-2 or TRBV6-3 with TRBJ2-3; the D gene is possibly TRBD1 (6 bases). The ends were cut back, 2 bases at V and 2 bases at J, with 20 bases in the middle. This CDR3 spans 18 amino acids. Looked up from germline, CDR1 is MNHEY and CDR2 is SVGEGT. The CDR3 spells CASSYPERFRGPTDTQYF. DNA of the CDR3: TGTGCCAGCAGTTACCCCGAACGGTTCAGGGGCCCCACAGATACGCAGTATTTT.

There are many counts of this clonotype. The chain couples TRBV5-1 to TRBJ2-2; 12 bases are a match to TRBD1. Germline V gives CDR1 SGHRS, CDR2 YFSETQ. This CDR3 is built from 16 residues. J gave up 3 bases and V 4 bases, and 4 bases lay outside the gene matches. Here the CDR3 DNA reads TGCGCCAGCAGCCATGGGACAGGGGGCCACACCGGGGAGCTGTTTTTT. Its protein is CASSHGTGGHTGELFF.

In regard to this clonotype: This may stem from a read error, because a much larger clone lies one nucleotide away. V gene TRBV10-3 combines with J gene TRBJ2-7; 10 bases line up with TRBD2. Germline V gene sequence: CDR1 ENHRY, CDR2 SYGVKD. The length of the CDR3 is 14 residues. V lost 5 bases to trimming and J lost 5 bases; unmatched junction nucleotides: 6. This chain's CDR3 is CAISPGLAWDEQYV. CDR3 nucleotides: TGTGCCATCAGTCCGGGACTAGCGTGGGACGAGCAGTACGTC.

This clonotype was found many times. The V gene is TRBV15, the J gene TRBJ1-5, with 8 bases identical to TRBD1. Germline trimming cut 5 bases from V and 6 bases from J; bases unmatched to any gene: 3. The CDR3 is 13 residues long. Germline V gene lookup returns CDR1 LNHNV and CDR2 YYDKDF (reference sequence). CDR3 sequence reads: CATSGQGGQPQHF. The CDR3 nucleotides read TGTGCCACCAGCGGACAGGGTGGTCAGCCCCAGCATTTT.

A few counts support this clonotype. The chain uses TRBV18 and TRBJ1-6; 7 bases are a match to TRBD1. The germline CDR1 and CDR2 sequences are KGHSH and LQKENI. This CDR3 has 14 residues. Trimming at V came to 5 bases and at J to 7 bases, leaving 5 bases not matched to a gene. CDR3 bases: TGTGCCAGCTCAAAGCGGGACAGAAATTCACCCCTCCACTTT. Encoded protein: CASSKRDRNSPLHF.

This clonotype has only a few counts. The chain is built from TRBV20-1 and TRBJ2-5, with D tentatively TRBD1 (5 bases). Germline lookup yields CDR1 DFQATT and CDR2 SNEGSKA (reference sequence). The CDR3 loop spans 14 amino acids. The germline V and J ends were trimmed by 3 bases and 1 base, with 12 bases remaining between them. CDR3 in DNA: TGCAGTGCTAGCGATATTAGGGGCCAAGAGACCCAGTACTTC. Encoded protein: CSASDIRGQETQYF.

At least ten counts were recorded for this clonotype. CDR3 bases: TGTGCCATCAGTGGTCGGCAGGGGATCGGCAATGAGCAGTTCTTC. This encodes CAISGRQGIGNEQFF. This sequence joins TRBV10-3 and TRBJ2-1, with a tentative D call TRBD1 (6 bases). With 4 bases removed from V and 6 bases from J, the gap between germline ends came to 16 bases. Germline V gene lookup returns CDR1 ENHRY and CDR2 SYGVKD. The CDR3 length is 15 residues.

In its sample, this clonotype was seen many times. The chain uses TRBV12-3 or TRBV12-4 and TRBJ2-1; 8 nucleotides match TRBD2. Trimming took 6 bases from V and 3 from J; bases not matched to a gene: 10. The CDR3 has 16 residues. CDR3 bases: TGTGCCAGCAGGGCCCGGAGCGGGGGAGTCTACAATGAGCAGTTCTTC. Translation gives CASRARSGGVYNEQFF.

This chain uses TRBV9 with TRBJ2-2; tentatively, D is TRBD1 (5 bases). Trimming left V 0 bases short and J 5 bases short, with 8 bases between. The CDR3 is made up of 14 amino acids. The V gene's germline CDR1 is SGDLS and CDR2 YYNGEE. CDR3 coding DNA: TGTGCCAGCAGCGTAGGACAGAGGACCGGGGAGCTGTTTTTT. Its translation: CASSVGQRTGELFF.

In this sample, this clonotype turned up many times. This chain uses TRBV28 with TRBJ2-7, with a weak D call TRBD1 (5 bases). The CDR3 extends over 14 amino acids. CDR1 is MDHEN and CDR2 is SYDVKM in the germline V gene. Trimming stripped 3 bases from V and 2 bases from J, with 11 bases between. This CDR3 is CASSFGQGTYEQYV. DNA of the CDR3: TGTGCCAGCAGTTTTGGTCAGGGTACCTACGAGCAGTACGTC.

This clonotype was seen only a few times. The chain employs TRBV2 and TRBJ2-1; perhaps TRBD2 as D (5 bases). Trimming removed 1 base from V and 4 bases from J, with 11 bases in between. The CDR3 sequence is 15 residues long. Germline values: CDR1 SNHLY, CDR2 FYNNEI. This CDR3 reads CASSEVILVYNEQFF. As DNA, the CDR3 is TGTGCCAGCAGTGAAGTTATACTAGTTTACAATGAGCAGTTCTTC.

This clonotype was counted many times. The chain employs TRBV20-1 and TRBJ2-3; TRBD2 matches 14 bases. With V trimmed by 5 bases and J by 0 bases, 10 bases remained unmatched. CDR3 length equals 18 residues. CDR1 is DFQATT and CDR2 is SNEGSKA in the germline V gene (reference sequence). The CDR3 sequence: CSAWGGTSGGRSTDTQYF. The CDR3 DNA is TGCAGTGCTTGGGGGGGGACTAGCGGGGGACGAAGCACAGATACGCAGTATTTT.

This chain uses TRBV20-1 with TRBJ1-2; 8 nucleotides match TRBD1. Germline V gives CDR1 DFQATT, CDR2 SNEGSKA (reference sequence). The V and J ends lost 1 base and 1 base, in that order; junction bases with no gene match: 11. The CDR3 is 17 amino acids. For the CDR3, the DNA is TGCAGTGCTAGAGCCAAACCCCGGGGACAGGTTAACTATGGCTACACCTTC. This encodes CSARAKPRGQVNYGYTF.

This clonotype was counted a few times. The genes are TRBV5-6 and TRBJ1-5; perhaps TRBD1 as D (6 bases). Looked up from germline, CDR1 is SGHDT and CDR2 is YYEEEE. This CDR3 has 17 residues. V lost 4 bases and J lost 0, with 17 bases in between. The CDR3 protein is CASSGRGGVISNQPQHF. The DNA of the CDR3 is TGTGCCAGCAGCGGCAGGGGAGGGGTGATTAGCAATCAGCCCCAGCATTTT.

As for this clonotype: Germline is not matched at one junction end, which may reflect a read error. The rearrangement joins TRBV20-1 to TRBJ2-1; 10 positions agree with TRBD2. Germline V gene lookup returns CDR1 DFQATT and CDR2 SNEGSKA (reference sequence). The CDR3 length is 17 residues. CDR3 bases: TGCTGTGCTAGTTCGGCGCTAGCGGGGGCGTTTGAAGATGAGCAGTTCTTC. Amino acids: CCASSALAGAFEDEQFF.

In its sample, this clonotype was seen many times. This chain joins TRBV27 and TRBJ2-7, with D unresolved. CDR3 length equals 12 residues. Trimming removed 4 bases at V and 3 bases at J, with 7 bases between. CDR1 MNHEY and CDR2 SMNVEV come from the germline V gene (reference sequence). The CDR3 DNA reads TGTGCCAGCAGTTACCCGGGCTACGAGCAGTACGTC. This gives the protein CASSYPGYEQYV.

This clonotype occurred many times. The chain employs TRBV6-2 or TRBV6-3 and TRBJ2-7; tentatively, D is TRBD1 or TRBD2 (5 bases each). V lost 2 bases and J 5 bases, leaving 7 bases between the germline ends. CDR3 size: 12 residues. Germline values: CDR1 MNHEY, CDR2 SVGEGT. The DNA for the CDR3 is TGTGCCAGCAGTTACAGGGGACACGAGCAGTACTTC. This codes for CASSYRGHEQYF.

This clonotype was detected ten times or more. This chain links TRBV25-1 with TRBJ2-7, with D unclear. The CDR3 spans 14 residues. Germline V gene sequence: CDR1 MGHDK, CDR2 SYGVNS. V gave up 5 bases and J gave up 2 bases, with 13 bases separating them. Here the CDR3 DNA reads TGTGCCAGCAGTCGAACGGAGAGAACCTACGAGCAGTACTTC. Its translation is CASSRTERTYEQYF.

Worth noting for this clonotype: This may be a read error: a much more frequent sequence differs by one nucleotide. The chain recombines TRBV11-2 with TRBJ2-1, with D hard to call. The CDR3 has 13 amino acids. The V gene's germline CDR1 is SGHAT and CDR2 FQNNGV. Trimming removed 1 base at V and 12 bases at J, with 13 bases between. The CDR3: CASSLGYLGGQFF. The CDR3 DNA sequence: TGTGCCAGCAGCTTAGGCTATCTCGGTGGGCAGTTCTTC. The full variable domain, its missing parts supplied by reference TRBV11-2 and TRBJ2-1, is EAGVAQSPRYKIIEKRQSVAFWCNPISGHATLYWYQQILGQGPKLLIQFQNNGVVDDSQLPKDRFSAERLKGVDSTLKIQPAKLEDSAVYLCASSLGYLGGQFFGPGTRLTVL.